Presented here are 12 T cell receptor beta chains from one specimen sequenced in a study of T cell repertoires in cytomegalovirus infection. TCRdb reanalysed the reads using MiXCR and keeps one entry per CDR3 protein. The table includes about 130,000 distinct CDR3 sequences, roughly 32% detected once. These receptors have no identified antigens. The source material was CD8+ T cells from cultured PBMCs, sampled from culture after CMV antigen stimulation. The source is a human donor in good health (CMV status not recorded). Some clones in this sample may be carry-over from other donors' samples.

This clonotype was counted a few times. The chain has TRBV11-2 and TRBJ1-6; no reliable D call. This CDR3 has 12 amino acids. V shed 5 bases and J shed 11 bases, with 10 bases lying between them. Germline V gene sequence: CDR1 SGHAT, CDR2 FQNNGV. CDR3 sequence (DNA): TGTGCCAGCAGCGATACCTTGACACCCCTCCACTTT. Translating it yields CASSDTLTPLHF.

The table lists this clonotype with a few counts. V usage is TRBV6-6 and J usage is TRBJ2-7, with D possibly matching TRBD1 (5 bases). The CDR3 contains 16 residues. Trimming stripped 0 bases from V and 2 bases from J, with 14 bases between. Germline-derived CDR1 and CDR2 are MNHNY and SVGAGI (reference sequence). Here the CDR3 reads CASSYSNGDSTYEQYF. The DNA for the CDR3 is TGTGCCAGCAGTTACTCGAATGGCGACAGCACCTACGAGCAGTACTTC.

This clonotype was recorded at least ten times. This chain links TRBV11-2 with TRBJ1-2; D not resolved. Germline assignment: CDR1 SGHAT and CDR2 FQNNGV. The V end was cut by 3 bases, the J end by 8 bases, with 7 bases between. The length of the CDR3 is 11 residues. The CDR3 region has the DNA TGTGCCAGCAGCTTTGTGGGGGGCTACACCTTC. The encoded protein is CASSFVGGYTF.

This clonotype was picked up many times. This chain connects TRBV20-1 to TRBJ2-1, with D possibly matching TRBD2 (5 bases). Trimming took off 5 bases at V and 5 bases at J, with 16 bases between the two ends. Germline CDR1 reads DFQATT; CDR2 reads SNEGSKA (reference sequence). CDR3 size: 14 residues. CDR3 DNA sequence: TGCAGTGCTTCCGACTACCTAAAAAACAATGAGCAGTTCTTC. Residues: CSASDYLKNNEQFF.

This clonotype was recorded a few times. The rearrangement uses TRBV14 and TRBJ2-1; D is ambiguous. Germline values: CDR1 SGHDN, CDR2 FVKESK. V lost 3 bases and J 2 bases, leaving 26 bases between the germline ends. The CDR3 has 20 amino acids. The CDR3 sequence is CASSHSPRADPGLTYNEQFF. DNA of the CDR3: TGTGCCAGCAGCCATTCTCCCCGGGCGGACCCGGGCCTCACCTACAATGAGCAGTTCTTC.

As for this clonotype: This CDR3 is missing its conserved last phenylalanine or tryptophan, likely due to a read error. The CDR3: CASSRGHEQYL. CDR3 DNA sequence: TGTGCCAGTAGTAGGGGCCACGAGCAGTACCTC. The rearrangement links TRBV19 to TRBJ2-7, with a possible D match to TRBD1 (5 bases). Per germline, CDR1 LNHDA and CDR2 SQIVND (reference sequence). V was shortened by 4 bases and J by 5 bases, with 6 bases between the two germline ends. This CDR3 contains 11 residues.

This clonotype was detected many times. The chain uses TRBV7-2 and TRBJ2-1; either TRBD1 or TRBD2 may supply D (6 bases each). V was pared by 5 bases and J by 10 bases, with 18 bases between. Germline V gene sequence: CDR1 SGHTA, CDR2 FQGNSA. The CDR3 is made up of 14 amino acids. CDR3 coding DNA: TGTGCCAGCAGCGCAGTCGGGGGCAGTGGGGAGCAGTTCTTC. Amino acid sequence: CASSAVGGSGEQFF.

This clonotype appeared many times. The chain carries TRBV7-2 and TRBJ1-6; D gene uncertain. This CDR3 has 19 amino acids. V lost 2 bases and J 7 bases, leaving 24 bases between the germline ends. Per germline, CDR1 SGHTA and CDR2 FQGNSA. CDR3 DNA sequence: TGTGCCAGCAGCTTAAATTTGCTTGCTATGGACCGCGAGAATTCACCCCTCCACTTT. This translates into CASSLNLLAMDRENSPLHF.

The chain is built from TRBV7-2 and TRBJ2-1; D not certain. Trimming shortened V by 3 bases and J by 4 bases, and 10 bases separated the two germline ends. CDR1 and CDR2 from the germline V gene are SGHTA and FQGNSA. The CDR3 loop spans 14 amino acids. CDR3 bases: TGTGCCAGCAGCTTTGGTGGGATATACAATGAGCAGTTCTTC. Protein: CASSFGGIYNEQFF.

The CDR3 reads CASSEVTGGSYNEQFF. The CDR3 DNA reads TGTGCCAGCAGTGAAGTTACAGGGGGCTCCTACAATGAGCAGTTCTTC. This chain uses TRBV6-1 with TRBJ2-1; 8 bases line up with TRBD1. The junction had 2 bases not matched to a gene; V was cut back by 1 base and J by 0 bases. CDR1 and CDR2 from the germline V gene are MNHNS and SASEGT. The CDR3 contains 16 residues.

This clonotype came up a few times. The CDR3 region has the DNA TGTGCCAGCAGCAAGGGACTGGGCGTGGATACGCAGTATTTT. Protein: CASSKGLGVDTQYF. This chain uses TRBV12-3 or TRBV12-4 with TRBJ2-3; a possible D gene is TRBD2 (6 bases). Trimming pared 6 bases from V and 6 bases from J, leaving 16 bases between. The CDR3 is 14 residues long.

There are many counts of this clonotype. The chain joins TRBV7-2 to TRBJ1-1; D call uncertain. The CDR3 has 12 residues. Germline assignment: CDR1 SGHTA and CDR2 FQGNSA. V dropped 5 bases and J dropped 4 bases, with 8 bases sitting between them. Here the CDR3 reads CASSPRSTEAFF. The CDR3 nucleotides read TGTGCCAGCAGCCCTCGTAGCACTGAAGCTTTCTTT.